The rows below give T cell receptor beta chains drawn from one sample of a study of blood T cell repertoires in COVID-19. Assay: immunoSEQ multiplex PCR; the TCRdb copy retains only in-frame clones and omits some. The sample includes 300,000 to 400,000 clones, 87% of them seen just once. Material: peripheral blood. The receptor set was obtained from a woman aged 50 to 60 with COVID-19, enrolled during active disease. Each CDR3 is given with its conserved first and last residue. A D gene is named only where the DNA matches it firmly. Size values are once, few and many counts, or a class for expanded clones, and some rows have none.

j_call	v_call	d_call	clone_size	cdr3_aa	cdr3_nt
TRBJ1-3	TRBV9	-	-	CASSARMGGNGNTIYF	TGTGCCAGCAGCGCCCGGATGGGAGGGAACGGAAACACCATATATTTT
TRBJ1-2	TRBV10-3	TRBD1	few	CAISGQGYGYTF	TGTGCCATCAGTGGACAGGGCTATGGCTACACCTTC
TRBJ1-5	TRBV19	-	-	CASSMGNLLNQPQHF	TGTGCCAGTAGTATGGGCAACTTATTGAATCAGCCCCAGCATTTT
TRBJ2-7	TRBV5-5	-	-	CASISLRTPEQYF	TGTGCCAGCATCTCCCTCCGGACACCCGAGCAGTACTTC
TRBJ2-7	TRBV7-9	TRBD1	-	CASSVQGALDEQYF	TGTGCCAGCAGCGTCCAGGGGGCACTGGACGAGCAGTACTTC
TRBJ1-3	TRBV5-5	TRBD1	-	CASSPTTGGSGNTIYF	TGTGCCAGCAGCCCGACGACAGGGGGCTCTGGAAACACCATATATTTT
TRBJ1-2	TRBV5-8	TRBD1	-	CASSPIGTGSPYGYTF	TGTGCCAGCAGCCCCATCGGGACAGGGTCGCCCTATGGCTACACCTTC
TRBJ1-1	TRBV6-5	TRBD1	-	CASTILQGATEAFF	TGTGCCAGCACCATTTTACAGGGGGCGACTGAAGCTTTCTTT
TRBJ2-2	TRBV11-2	-	-	CASSLSGGNTGELFF	TGTGCCAGCAGCTTAAGCGGAGGGAACACCGGGGAGCTGTTTTTT
TRBJ1-6	TRBV2	-	few	CASSPTNTGSPLHF	TGTGCCAGCAGTCCCACGAATACAGGGTCACCCCTCCACTTT
TRBJ2-3	TRBV11-3	TRBD2	-	CASSYDQRGTQYF	TGTGCCAGCAGCTACGATCAGCGGGGTACGCAGTATTTT
TRBJ2-7	TRBV6-5	TRBD1	once	CASSYQGAKYF	TGTGCCAGCAGTTACCAGGGGGCTAAGTACTTC
TRBJ2-7	TRBV7-8	TRBD2	-	CASSISSGLGEQYF	TGTGCCAGCAGCATATCTAGCGGTTTGGGGGAGCAGTACTTC
TRBJ2-7	TRBV5-4	TRBD2	once	CASSYGLAGGPYEQYF	TGTGCCAGCAGCTACGGACTAGCGGGAGGACCCTACGAGCAGTACTTC
TRBJ2-7	TRBV4-3	TRBD1	-	CASSLTGVDEQYF	TGCGCCAGCAGCCTAACAGGGGTAGACGAGCAGTACTTC
TRBJ2-3	TRBV29-1	-	-	CSVSGTYLDTQYF	TGCAGCGTGTCCGGGACTTATCTAGATACGCAGTATTTT
TRBJ2-3	TRBV24-1	TRBD2	-	CATSDFLLAGAQADTQYF	TGTGCCACCAGTGATTTCCTACTAGCGGGAGCTCAGGCAGATACGCAGTATTTT
TRBJ2-7	TRBV11-2	-	-	CASSARVGNGEQYF	TGTGCCAGCAGCGCCAGGGTAGGGAATGGCGAGCAGTACTTC
TRBJ1-2	TRBV18	-	-	CASSPAGLSYGYTF	TGTGCCAGCTCACCAGCGGGCCTCTCCTATGGCTACACCTTC
TRBJ2-7	TRBV5-1	-	-	CASSVLAIGGYEQYF	TGCGCCAGCAGTGTTCTAGCGATCGGCGGGTACGAGCAGTACTTC
TRBJ2-3	TRBV10-1	-	-	CASSESTGLTTDTQYF	TGCGCCAGCAGTGAGTCGACAGGTTTAACCACAGATACGCAGTATTTT
TRBJ2-1	TRBV19	-	-	CASSIDGRGYNEQFF	TGTGCCAGTAGTATAGACGGGAGAGGCTACAATGAGCAGTTCTTC
TRBJ2-7	TRBV27	TRBD2	-	CASSLAPSGNYEQYF	TGTGCCAGCAGTTTAGCGCCTAGCGGGAACTACGAGCAGTACTTC
TRBJ2-7	TRBV18	-	-	CASSPSISNSMEQYF	TGTGCCAGCTCACCAAGTATTTCTAACAGCATGGAGCAGTACTTC